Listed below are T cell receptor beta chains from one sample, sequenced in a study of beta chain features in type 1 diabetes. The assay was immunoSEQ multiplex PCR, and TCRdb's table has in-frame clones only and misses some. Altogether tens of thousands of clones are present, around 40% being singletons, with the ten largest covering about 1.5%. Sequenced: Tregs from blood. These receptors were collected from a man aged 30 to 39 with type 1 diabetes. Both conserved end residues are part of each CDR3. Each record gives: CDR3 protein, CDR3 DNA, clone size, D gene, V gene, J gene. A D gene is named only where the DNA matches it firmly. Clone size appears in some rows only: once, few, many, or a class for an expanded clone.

CASSIGPRQGKGSDTQYF	TGCGCCAGCAGCATTGGACCGCGACAGGGAAAAGGGTCAGATACGCAGTATTTT	NA	TRBD1	TRBV5-1	TRBJ2-3
CASSRTGPYNEQFF	TGTGCCAGTAGCCGGACAGGGCCCTACAATGAGCAGTTCTTC	few	TRBD1	TRBV19	TRBJ2-1
CASSLRRTSPTDTQYF	TGTGCCAGCAGCTTACGTCGGACTAGCCCCACAGATACGCAGTATTTT	NA	TRBD2	TRBV7-4	TRBJ2-3
CASSQSYNSPLHF	TGCGCCAGCAGCCAGTCCTATAATTCACCCCTCCACTTT	NA	NA	TRBV5-1	TRBJ1-6
CASSLKPSGYTTDTQYF	TGCGCCAGCAGCTTGAAGCCTAGCGGCTACACCACAGATACGCAGTATTTT	NA	TRBD2	TRBV5-1	TRBJ2-3
CASSALTSGKVNEQFF	TGTGCCAGCAGTGCCCTGACTAGCGGGAAAGTCAATGAGCAGTTCTTC	NA	TRBD2	TRBV2	TRBJ2-1
CASTARGTYEQYF	TGTGCCAGCACCGCCCGGGGAACCTACGAGCAGTACTTC	NA	NA	TRBV13	TRBJ2-7
CASSPYRGYRNQPQHF	TGTGCCAGCAGTCCCTATAGGGGTTATAGGAATCAGCCCCAGCATTTT	NA	NA	TRBV27	TRBJ1-5
CASSQGQGWAEQFF	TGTGCCAGCTCACAGGGACAGGGATGGGCTGAGCAGTTCTTC	few	TRBD1	TRBV18	TRBJ2-1
CASSERGQGKGATTEAFF	TGTGCCAGCAGTGAAAGGGGACAGGGAAAAGGGGCGACCACTGAAGCTTTCTTT	few	TRBD1	TRBV6-1	TRBJ1-1
CASINDPTGRNGYTF	TGTGCCAGTATTAACGACCCGACAGGTCGGAATGGCTACACCTTC	NA	NA	TRBV19	TRBJ1-2
CAWSRDSNSPLHF	TGTGCCTGGAGTCGGGACAGCAATTCACCCCTCCACTTT	few	TRBD1	TRBV30	TRBJ1-6
CASSQTGSRVSNQPQHF	TGTGCCAGCAGCCAGACAGGGAGCCGGGTTAGCAATCAGCCCCAGCATTTT	few	TRBD1	TRBV28	TRBJ1-5
CASSLESIGTGELFF	TGCGCCAGCAGCTTGGAAAGTATCGGCACCGGGGAGCTGTTTTTT	NA	NA	TRBV5-1	TRBJ2-2
CASSPRGFGTDTQYF	TGTGCTAGCAGCCCTAGGGGGTTTGGCACAGATACGCAGTATTTT	NA	NA	TRBV7-7	TRBJ2-3
CASRTGVGRTDTQYF	TGTGCCAGCAGAACGGGAGTGGGTAGAACAGATACGCAGTATTTT	NA	NA	TRBV27	TRBJ2-3
CASSPGLAFQGEQFF	TGCGCCAGCAGCCCGGGACTAGCCTTCCAGGGTGAGCAGTTCTTC	few	TRBD2	TRBV5-1	TRBJ2-1
CATSRDKFASGSYEQFF	TGTGCCACCAGCAGAGATAAGTTCGCTAGCGGGAGTTATGAGCAGTTCTTC	NA	TRBD2	TRBV15	TRBJ2-1
CASSPRGQGYGYTF	TGTGCCAGCTCACCACGGGGACAGGGGTATGGCTACACCTTC	NA	TRBD1	TRBV18	TRBJ1-2
CASSTGGNEQFF	TGTGCCAGCAGCACGGGAGGCAATGAGCAGTTCTTC	NA	TRBD2	TRBV6-5	TRBJ2-1
CASLGGVQPQHF	TGTGCCAGCCTAGGCGGGGTCCAGCCCCAGCATTTT	NA	NA	TRBV6-1	TRBJ1-5
CASRIAGGSYQETQYF	TGTGCCAGCAGGATAGCGGGAGGGTCCTACCAAGAGACCCAGTACTTC	NA	TRBD2	TRBV5-5	TRBJ2-5
CASSFLRDRGPDTQYF	TGTGCCAGCAGTTTCCTCCGGGACAGGGGCCCAGATACGCAGTATTTT	few	TRBD1	TRBV6-6	TRBJ2-3
CSVEPYTGELFF	TGCAGCGTTGAACCGTACACCGGGGAGCTGTTTTTT	few	NA	TRBV29-1	TRBJ2-2
CASSLSGLAGAREQYF	TGTGCCAGCAGCTTAAGCGGGCTAGCGGGAGCCCGCGAGCAGTACTTC	few	TRBD2	TRBV7-3	TRBJ2-7